This T cell receptor (beta chain) was documented in a study of cytotoxic CD8 clonotypes in ibrutinib-treated CLL. For the study at large: Productive templates averaged approximately 250,000 per sample, and productive rearrangements 90,000 to 100,000.

V was shortened by 5 bases and J by 5 bases, with 15 bases between the two germline ends. The CDR3 has 15 residues. Per the germline V gene, CDR1 is SGHTA and CDR2 is FQGNSA. Libraries of TCR beta were made from around 1.8 micrograms of genomic DNA that came from cryopreserved PBMCs. Study results and limitations: Baseline values of clonality outstripped age-matched healthy donors and followed circulating CD8+ T-cell counts. Sustained-remission patients were sampled at different times than progressing patients were.

For this clone: Antigen unknown.

The repertoire was sequenced with immunoSEQ multiplex PCR; TCRdb's copy has only in-frame clones and lacks some. The repertoire holds about 50,000 clones, with about three quarters as singletons. The receptor comes from a human donor with chronic lymphocytic leukemia. Sample: PBMCs, taken after 12 months of ibrutinib treatment. The rearrangement links TRBV7-2 to TRBJ1-4; the D gene is possibly TRBD1 (5 bases). CDR3 amino acids: CASSLRPGRNEKLFF. The CDR3, as DNA: TGTGCCAGCAGCCTCCGGCCGGGACGGAATGAAAAACTGTTTTTT.